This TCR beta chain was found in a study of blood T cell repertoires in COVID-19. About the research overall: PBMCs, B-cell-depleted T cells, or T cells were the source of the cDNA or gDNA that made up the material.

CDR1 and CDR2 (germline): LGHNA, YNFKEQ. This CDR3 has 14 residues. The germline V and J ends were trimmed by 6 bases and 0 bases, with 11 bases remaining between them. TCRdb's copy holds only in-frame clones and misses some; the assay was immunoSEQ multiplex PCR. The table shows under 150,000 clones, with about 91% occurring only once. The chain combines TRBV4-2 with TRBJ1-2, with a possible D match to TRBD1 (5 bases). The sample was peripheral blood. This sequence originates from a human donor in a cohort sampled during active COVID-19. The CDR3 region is CASSLDRANYGYTF. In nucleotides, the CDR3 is TGTGCCAGCAGTCTCGACAGAGCTAACTATGGCTACACCTTC.